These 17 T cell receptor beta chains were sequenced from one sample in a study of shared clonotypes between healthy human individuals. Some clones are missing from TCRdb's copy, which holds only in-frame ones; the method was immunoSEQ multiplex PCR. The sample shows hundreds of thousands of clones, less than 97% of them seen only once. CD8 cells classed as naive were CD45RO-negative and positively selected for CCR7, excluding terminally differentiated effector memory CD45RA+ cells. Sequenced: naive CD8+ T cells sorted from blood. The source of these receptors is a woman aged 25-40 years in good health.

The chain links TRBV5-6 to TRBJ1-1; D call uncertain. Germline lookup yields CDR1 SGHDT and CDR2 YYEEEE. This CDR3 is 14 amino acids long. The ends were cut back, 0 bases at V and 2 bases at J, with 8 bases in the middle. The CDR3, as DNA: TGTGCCAGCAGCTTGGCCCCGGCAAACACTGAAGCTTTCTTT. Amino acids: CASSLAPANTEAFF.

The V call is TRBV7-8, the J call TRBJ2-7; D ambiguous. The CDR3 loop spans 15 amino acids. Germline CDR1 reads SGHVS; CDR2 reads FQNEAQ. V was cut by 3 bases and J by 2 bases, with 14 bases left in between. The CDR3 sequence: CASSLVGRRPYEQYF. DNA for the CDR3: TGTGCCAGCAGCTTGGTAGGCAGGCGCCCCTACGAGCAGTACTTC.

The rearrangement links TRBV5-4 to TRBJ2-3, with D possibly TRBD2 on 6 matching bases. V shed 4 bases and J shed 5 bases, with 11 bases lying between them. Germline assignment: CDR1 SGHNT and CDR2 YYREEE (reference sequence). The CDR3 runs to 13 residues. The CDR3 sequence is CASSTEGLDTQYF. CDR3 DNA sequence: TGTGCCAGCAGCACGGAGGGTTTAGATACGCAGTATTTT.

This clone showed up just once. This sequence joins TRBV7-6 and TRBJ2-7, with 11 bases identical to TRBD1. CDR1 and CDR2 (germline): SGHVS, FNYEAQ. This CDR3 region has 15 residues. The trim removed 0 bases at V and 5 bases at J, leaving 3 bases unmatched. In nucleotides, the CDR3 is TGTGCCAGCAGCTTAGCAGGACAGGGGGCTCACGAGCAGTACTTC. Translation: CASSLAGQGAHEQYF.

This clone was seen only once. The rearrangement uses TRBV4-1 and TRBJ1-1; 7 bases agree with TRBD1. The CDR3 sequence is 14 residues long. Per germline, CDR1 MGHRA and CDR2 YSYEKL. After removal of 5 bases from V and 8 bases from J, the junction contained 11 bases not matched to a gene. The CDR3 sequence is CASSNYPRDSEAFF. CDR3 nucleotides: TGCGCCAGCAGCAACTACCCCCGGGACAGCGAAGCTTTCTTT.

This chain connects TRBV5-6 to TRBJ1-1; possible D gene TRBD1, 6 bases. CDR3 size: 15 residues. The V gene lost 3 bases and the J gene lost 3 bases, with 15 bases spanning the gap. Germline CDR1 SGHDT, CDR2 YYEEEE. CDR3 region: CASSSGAWTDTEAFF. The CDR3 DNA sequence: TGTGCCAGCAGCTCGGGGGCTTGGACGGACACTGAAGCTTTCTTT.

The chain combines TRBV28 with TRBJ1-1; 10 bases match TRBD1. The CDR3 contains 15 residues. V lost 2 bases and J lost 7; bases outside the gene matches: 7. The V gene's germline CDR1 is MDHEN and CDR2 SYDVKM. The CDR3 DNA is TGTGCCAGCAGTTTAAGGACAGGGGGTAGGGGTGAAGCTTTCTTT. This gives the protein CASSLRTGGRGEAFF. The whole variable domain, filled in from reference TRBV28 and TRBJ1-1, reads DVKVTQSSRYLVKRTGEKVFLECVQDMDHENMFWYRQDPGLGLRLIYFSYDVKMKEKGDIPEGYSVSREKKERFSLILESASTNQTSMYLCASSLRTGGRGEAFFGQGTRLTVV.

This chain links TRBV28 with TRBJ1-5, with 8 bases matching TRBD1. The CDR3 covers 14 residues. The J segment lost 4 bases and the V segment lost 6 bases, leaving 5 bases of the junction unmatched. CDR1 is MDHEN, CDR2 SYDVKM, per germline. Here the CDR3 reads CASRTQGGNQPQHF. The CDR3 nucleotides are TGTGCCAGCAGGACACAGGGGGGGAATCAGCCCCAGCATTTT.

CDR3 loop: CASTRTGDWSYEQYF. DNA for the CDR3: TGTGCCAGCACCCGGACAGGGGATTGGTCCTACGAGCAGTACTTC. This chain connects TRBV28 to TRBJ2-7, with 9 bases lining up with TRBD1. The CDR3 sequence is 15 residues long. The V segment lost 7 bases and the J segment 1 base; nucleotides outside the gene matches: 8. Germline V gene lookup returns CDR1 MDHEN and CDR2 SYDVKM.

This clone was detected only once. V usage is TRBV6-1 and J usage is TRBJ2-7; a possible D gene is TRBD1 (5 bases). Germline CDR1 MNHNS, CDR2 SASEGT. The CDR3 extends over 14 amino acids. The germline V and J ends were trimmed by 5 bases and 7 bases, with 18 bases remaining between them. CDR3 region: CASSPAGSFGEQYF. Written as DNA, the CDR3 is TGTGCCAGCAGTCCGGCAGGGTCCTTTGGGGAGCAGTACTTC.

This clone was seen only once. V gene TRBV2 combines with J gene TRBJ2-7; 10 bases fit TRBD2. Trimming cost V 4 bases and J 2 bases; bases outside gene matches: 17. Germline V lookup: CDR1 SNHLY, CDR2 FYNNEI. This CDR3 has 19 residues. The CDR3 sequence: CASSGGGQFLAGAPYEQYF. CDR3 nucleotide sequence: TGTGCCAGCAGTGGGGGGGGACAATTCCTAGCGGGAGCCCCCTACGAGCAGTACTTC.

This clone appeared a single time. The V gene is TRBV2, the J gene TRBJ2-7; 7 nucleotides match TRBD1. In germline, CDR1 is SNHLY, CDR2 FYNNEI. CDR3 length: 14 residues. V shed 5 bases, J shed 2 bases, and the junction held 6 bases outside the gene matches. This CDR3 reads CASSPATGPYEQYF. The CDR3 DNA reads TGTGCCAGCAGTCCAGCGACAGGGCCCTACGAGCAGTACTTC.

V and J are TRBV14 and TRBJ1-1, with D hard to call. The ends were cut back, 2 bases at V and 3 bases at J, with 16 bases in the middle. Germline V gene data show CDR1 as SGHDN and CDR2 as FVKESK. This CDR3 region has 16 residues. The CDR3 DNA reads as TGTGCCAGCAGCCAACTCGTCACGGGATCAGACACTGAAGCTTTCTTT. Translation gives CASSQLVTGSDTEAFF. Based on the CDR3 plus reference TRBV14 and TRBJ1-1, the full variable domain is EAGVTQFPSHSVIEKGQTVTLRCDPISGHDNLYWYRRVMGKEIKFLLHFVKESKQDESGMPNNRFLAERTGGTYSTLKVQPAELEDSGVYFCASSQLVTGSDTEAFFGQGTRLTVV.

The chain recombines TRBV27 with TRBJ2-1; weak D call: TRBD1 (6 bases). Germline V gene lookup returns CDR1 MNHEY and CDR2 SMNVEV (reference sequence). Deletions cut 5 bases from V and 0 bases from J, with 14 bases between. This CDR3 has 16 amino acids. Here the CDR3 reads CASSPTDRNSYNEQFF. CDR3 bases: TGTGCCAGCAGTCCGACGGACAGAAACTCCTACAATGAGCAGTTCTTC.

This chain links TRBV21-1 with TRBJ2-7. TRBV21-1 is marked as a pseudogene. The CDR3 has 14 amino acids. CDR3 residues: CASSRTDGHCEQYF. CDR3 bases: TGTGCCAGCAGTAGGACCGACGGGCACTGCGAGCAGTACTTC.

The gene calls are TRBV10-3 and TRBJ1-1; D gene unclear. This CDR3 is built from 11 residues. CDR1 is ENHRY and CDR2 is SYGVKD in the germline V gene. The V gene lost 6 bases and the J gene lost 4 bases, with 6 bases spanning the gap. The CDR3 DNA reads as TGTGCCATCAGCCAGGTCACTGAAGCTTTCTTT. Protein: CAISQVTEAFF.

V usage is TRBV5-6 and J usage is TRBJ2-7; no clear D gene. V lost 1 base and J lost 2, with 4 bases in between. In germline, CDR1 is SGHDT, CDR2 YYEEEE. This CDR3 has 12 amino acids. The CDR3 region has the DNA TGTGCCAGCAGCTTGAGGGCCTACGAGCAGTACTTC. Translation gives CASSLRAYEQYF.